The 26 T cell receptor beta chains listed next were all sequenced from one sample in a study of beta chain features in type 1 diabetes. The study's findings and limits: Shortening that was moderate but significant affected the TCRB CDR3s of Type 1 diabetes patients in all four CD4+ subsets.

The authors reverse transcribed all of the isolated RNA, so sequencing captured expressed TCRB transcripts. The table came from immunoSEQ multiplex PCR; TCRdb's copy has only in-frame clones and leaves some out. The sample yields some 700,000 clones, roughly an eighth seen once. What these receptors recognize is not known. Source material: naive CD4+ T cells from blood. The source is a man younger than 35 with type 1 diabetes.

This chain links TRBV7-9 with TRBJ2-7; 12 bases agree with TRBD2. This CDR3 has 17 residues. After removal of 4 bases from V and 7 bases from J, the junction contained 14 bases not matched to a gene. Per the germline V gene, CDR1 is SEHNR and CDR2 is FQNEAQ (reference sequence). CDR3 coding DNA: TGTGCCAGCAGCTCAGATTGGACTAGCGGGGACCTACAGGAGCAGTACTTC. The encoded protein is CASSSDWTSGDLQEQYF.

The chain is built from TRBV10-3 and TRBJ1-1; D is ambiguous. The ends were cut back, 7 bases at V and 0 bases at J, with 9 bases in the middle. Germline CDR1 and CDR2: ENHRY and SYGVKD. The CDR3 has 13 amino acids. The CDR3 is CAITPTVNTEAFF. DNA of the CDR3: TGTGCCATCACCCCGACCGTGAACACTGAAGCTTTCTTT.

The chain combines TRBV14 with TRBJ2-3; D not resolved. The CDR3 has 13 residues. V was trimmed by 5 bases and J by 4 bases, leaving 10 bases between them. Germline values: CDR1 SGHDN, CDR2 FVKESK. CDR3 nucleotides: TGTGCCAGCAGCGTCCAGACTTCAGATACGCAGTATTTT. Translation: CASSVQTSDTQYF.

This chain joins TRBV5-1 and TRBJ2-1; D unclear. The V end was cut by 3 bases, the J end by 0 bases, with 7 bases between. The CDR3 sequence is 14 residues long. Germline CDR1 is SGHRS and CDR2 is YFSETQ. The CDR3 region is CASSWWSSYNEQFF. The CDR3 DNA follows: TGCGCCAGCAGCTGGTGGAGCTCCTACAATGAGCAGTTCTTC.

The chain has TRBV10-3 and TRBJ2-3; D might be TRBD1 (6 bases). The CDR3 has 15 amino acids. From germline, CDR1 is ENHRY and CDR2 SYGVKD. The V gene lost 4 bases and the J gene lost 0 bases, with 11 bases spanning the gap. CDR3 in DNA: TGTGCCATCAGTGTGGGGACAAGAAGCACAGATACGCAGTATTTT. This codes for CAISVGTRSTDTQYF.

This chain uses TRBV12-5 with TRBJ2-5; tentative D call: TRBD2 (5 bases). Trimming removed 2 bases at V and 4 bases at J, with 11 bases between. This CDR3 spans 14 amino acids. Germline assignment: CDR1 LGHNT and CDR2 FRNRAP. CDR3 coding DNA: TGTGCTAGTGGTTTGACTAGTTTCGGAGAGACCCAGTACTTC. It is translated as CASGLTSFGETQYF.

This clone was observed a few times. This chain joins TRBV10-3 and TRBJ1-5; maybe TRBD1 (6 bases). The length of the CDR3 is 15 residues. V lost 0 bases to trimming and J lost 7 bases, with 13 bases between them. Looked up from germline, CDR1 is ENHRY and CDR2 is SYGVKD. The CDR3 spells CAISESGAHGQPQHF. DNA of the CDR3: TGTGCCATCAGTGAGTCGGGGGCCCACGGGCAGCCCCAGCATTTT.

Only a few counts were recorded for this clone. This sequence joins TRBV11-3 and TRBJ2-3, with D maybe TRBD1 (6 bases). V was cut by 5 bases and J by 1 base, with 7 bases left in between. The CDR3 contains 13 residues. Germline loops: CDR1 SGHNT, CDR2 YENEEA. CDR3 amino acids: CASSAGGTDTQYF. The DNA of the CDR3 is TGTGCCAGCAGCGCAGGGGGCACAGATACGCAGTATTTT. The full variable domain, with the rest looked up from reference TRBV11-3 and TRBJ2-3, is EAGVVQSPRYKIIEKKQPVAFWCNPISGHNTLYWYLQNLGQGPELLIRYENEEAVDDSQLPKDRFSAERLKGVDSTLKIQPAELGDSAVYLCASSAGGTDTQYFGPGTRLTVL.

The sample holds a few counts of this clone. The same CDR3 can be traced to other DNA sequences in this sample. The chain employs TRBV5-1 and TRBJ2-1, with D tentatively TRBD2 (5 bases). This CDR3 is 14 amino acids long. Per the germline V gene, CDR1 is SGHRS and CDR2 is YFSETQ. The germline V and J ends were trimmed by 0 bases and 3 bases, with 7 bases remaining between them. The CDR3 nucleotides are TGCGCCAGCAGCTTGGGGCGGGTCTACAATGAGCAGTTCTTC. Protein: CASSLGRVYNEQFF.

The chain has TRBV9 and TRBJ1-1; D gene unclear. In germline, CDR1 is SGDLS, CDR2 YYNGEE. The CDR3 consists of 14 residues. Trimming removed 0 bases at V and 9 bases at J, with 15 bases between. CDR3 protein: CASSVGMSSEKAFF. DNA of the CDR3: TGTGCCAGCAGCGTAGGGATGAGTTCAGAGAAAGCTTTCTTT. Based on the CDR3 plus reference TRBV9 and TRBJ1-1, the full variable domain is DSGVTQTPKHLITATGQRVTLRCSPRSGDLSVYWYQQSLDQGLQFLIQYYNGEERAKGNILERFSAQQFPDLHSELNLSSLELGDSALYFCASSVGMSSEKAFFGQGTRLTVV.

The chain links TRBV21-1 to TRBJ1-5. TRBV21-1 is shown as a pseudogene. This CDR3 contains 15 residues. This chain's CDR3 is CASSKVGGSNQPQHF. For the CDR3, the DNA is TGTGCCAGCAGCAAAGTAGGCGGGAGCAATCAGCCCCAGCATTTT.

V gene TRBV4-1 combines with J gene TRBJ2-7, with 8 bases lining up with TRBD2. The CDR3 contains 18 residues. Germline lookup yields CDR1 MGHRA and CDR2 YSYEKL. J was trimmed by 4 bases and V by 0 bases; bases with no gene match: 14. CDR3 amino acids: CASSQDVLSGGMLYEQYF. The CDR3 nucleotides read TGCGCCAGCAGCCAAGATGTATTAAGCGGGGGAATGCTTTACGAGCAGTACTTC.

The J gene is TRBJ1-1, the V gene TRBV7-9; tentatively, D is TRBD1 (5 bases). The CDR3 length is 15 residues. Per germline, CDR1 SEHNR and CDR2 FQNEAQ (reference sequence). Trimming left V 1 base short and J 4 bases short, with 13 bases between. CDR3 amino acids: CASSLGGTIITEAFF. CDR3 DNA sequence: TGTGCCAGCAGCTTAGGGGGGACGATTATCACTGAAGCTTTCTTT. The full variable domain, its missing parts supplied by reference TRBV7-9 and TRBJ1-1, is DTGVSQNPRHKITKRGQNVTFRCDPISEHNRLYWYRQTLGQGPEFLTYFQNEAQLEKSRLLSDRFSAERPKGSFSTLEIQRTEQGDSAMYLCASSLGGTIITEAFFGQGTRLTVV.

The rearrangement uses TRBV10-2 and TRBJ2-6; D tentatively reads TRBD1 or TRBD2 (5 bases each). The length of the CDR3 is 16 residues. Between the trimmed V and J ends, which lost 6 bases and 0 bases, there was a span of 12 bases. CDR1 is WSHSY, CDR2 SAAADI, per germline. CDR3 coding DNA: TGCGCCAGCAGCAGGGACCGCCACTCTGGGGCCAACGTCCTGACTTTC. Protein product: CASSRDRHSGANVLTF.

This clone has only a few counts. This chain joins TRBV30 and TRBJ1-1; D remains ambiguous. There are 14 residues in the CDR3. Germline CDR1 reads GTSNPN; CDR2 reads SVGIG (reference sequence). The germline V and J ends were trimmed by 0 bases and 5 bases, with 13 bases remaining between them. The CDR3 DNA reads TGTGCCTGGAGTGTACAGCTCGGAGGGACTGAAGCTTTCTTT. Amino acid sequence: CAWSVQLGGTEAFF.

This clone was counted a few times. The chain links TRBV4-1 to TRBJ1-1; 9 bases line up with TRBD1. Germline V CDR1 and CDR2: MGHRA, YSYEKL. The length of the CDR3 is 16 residues. V shed 4 bases, J shed 5 bases, and the junction held 11 bases outside the gene matches. The CDR3 sequence is CASSPGQGLTGTEAFF. The CDR3 nucleotides read TGCGCCAGCAGCCCGGGACAGGGCCTGACGGGGACTGAAGCTTTCTTT.

The rearrangement links TRBV29-1 to TRBJ1-1; 7 nucleotides match TRBD1. The CDR3 length is 11 residues. The ends lost 7 bases at V and 5 bases at J; junction bases unmatched: 4. The germline CDR1 and CDR2 sequences are SQVTM and ANQGSEA. The CDR3 bases are TGCAGCGCCTCACAGGGGACTGAAGCTTTCTTT. Translation gives CSASQGTEAFF.

On this clone: Other DNA sequences in the sample encode the same CDR3. V and J are TRBV10-3 and TRBJ2-5; no clear D gene. The CDR3 runs 11 residues. Germline V CDR1 and CDR2: ENHRY, SYGVKD. Trimming removed 6 bases at V and 2 bases at J, with 4 bases between. CDR3 in DNA: TGTGCCATCAGAGGACAAGAGACCCAGTACTTC. This translates into CAIRGQETQYF.

Concerning this clone itself: Other DNA variants within this sample encode the same CDR3. The rearrangement joins TRBV7-9 to TRBJ2-5; D may be TRBD2 (5 bases). Trimming removed 3 bases at V and 1 base at J, with 9 bases between. The CDR3 runs to 14 residues. Germline V lookup: CDR1 SEHNR, CDR2 FQNEAQ (reference sequence). The CDR3 loop reads CASSLSGGQETQYF. As DNA, the CDR3 is TGTGCCAGCAGCTTGAGCGGCGGCCAAGAGACCCAGTACTTC.

The chain links TRBV4-1 to TRBJ2-5, with D possibly matching TRBD1 (6 bases). The CDR3 totals 15 residues. V lost 6 bases and J lost 2, with 16 bases in between. Germline loops: CDR1 MGHRA, CDR2 YSYEKL. As DNA, the CDR3 is TGCGCCAGCAGGAGTATCCGGGACAAGCAAGAGACCCAGTACTTC. As protein: CASRSIRDKQETQYF.

V and J are TRBV6-1 and TRBJ1-4, with 7 bases matching TRBD1. The CDR3 loop spans 14 amino acids. The junction had 3 bases not matched to a gene; V was cut back by 6 bases and J by 2 bases. Germline lookup yields CDR1 MNHNS and CDR2 SASEGT. CDR3 sequence (DNA): TGTGCCAGCAGAAACAGGGGTACTAATGAAAAACTGTTTTTT. It specifies CASRNRGTNEKLFF.

This chain joins TRBV29-1 and TRBJ1-5, with 8 bases aligning to TRBD1. Trimming cost V 4 bases and J 0 bases; bases outside gene matches: 5. The germline V gene encodes CDR1 SQVTM and CDR2 ANQGSEA. This CDR3 region has 15 residues. The CDR3 loop reads CSVGTTGDSNQPQHF. DNA for the CDR3: TGCAGCGTTGGCACGACAGGGGATAGCAATCAGCCCCAGCATTTT.

The chain employs TRBV2 and TRBJ1-5; D may be TRBD1 (5 bases). V gave up 8 bases and J gave up 0 bases, with 11 bases separating them. This CDR3 comprises 14 residues. Germline values: CDR1 SNHLY, CDR2 FYNNEI. The CDR3 sequence: CASGAQFSNQPQHF. CDR3 coding DNA: TGTGCCAGCGGGGCTCAGTTTAGCAATCAGCCCCAGCATTTT.

The V call is TRBV6-1, the J call TRBJ2-7; no clear D. V was cut by 5 bases and J by 7 bases, with 15 bases left in between. The CDR3 sequence is 13 residues long. Per the germline V gene, CDR1 is MNHNS and CDR2 is SASEGT. The CDR3 protein is CASSYQTLWEQYF. CDR3 in DNA: TGTGCCAGCAGTTATCAGACCCTCTGGGAGCAGTACTTC.

This clone showed up just a few times. The CDR3 nucleotides read TGTGCCAGCAGCGAAGCAATTGGCAATCAGCCCCAGCATTTT. Amino acid sequence: CASSEAIGNQPQHF. The chain links TRBV7-6 to TRBJ1-5; D is ambiguous. Per germline, CDR1 SGHVS and CDR2 FNYEAQ. Trimming left V 5 bases short and J 2 bases short, with 10 bases between. This CDR3 comprises 14 residues.

The J gene is TRBJ1-2, the V gene TRBV7-2; D gene unclear. V lost 8 bases and J 4 bases, leaving 14 bases between the germline ends. This CDR3 has 13 residues. From germline, CDR1 is SGHTA and CDR2 FQGNSA. In DNA, the CDR3 is TGTGCCAGCGACCGGCCAGGCTCCTATGGCTACACCTTC. Protein sequence: CASDRPGSYGYTF.